The 12 T cell receptor beta chains below all came from one sample that was sequenced in a study of regulatory T cells in long-lasting Graves disease. As for time point: newly diagnosed GD, antithyroid drugs for less than 3 months. The TCR library was prepared using RNA isolated from PBMCs. Assembly of TCR beta libraries relied on iRepertoire HTBI primers together with Arm-PCR of CDR3 regions. TCRdb ran MiXCR on the multiplex PCR reads and lists one entry per CDR3 protein. The profile shows fewer than 650,000 distinct CDR3 sequences, roughly 15% of them singletons. This sample was shared with a second study, whose subject was T cells in Graves' hyperthyroidism and ophthalmopathy.

Sample: peripheral blood mononuclear cells (PBMCs), taken at new diagnosis, from a patient treated with antithyroid drugs. The receptors come from a woman under 40 with Graves disease.

This clonotype was seen just once. This chain connects TRBV28 to TRBJ2-1, with D unresolved. CDR1 is MDHEN, CDR2 SYDVKM, per germline. V lost 6 bases and J 2 bases, leaving 11 bases between the germline ends. The CDR3 runs to 14 residues. CDR3 in DNA: TGTGCCAGCAGCCCGACGGAGCCCTACAATGAGCAGTTCTTC. Its protein is CASSPTEPYNEQFF.

The V gene is TRBV20-1, the J gene TRBJ1-4, with 8 nucleotides matching TRBD1. Germline CDR1 and CDR2: DFQATT and SNEGSKA (reference sequence). The CDR3 contains 15 residues. Germline trimming cut 2 bases from V and 7 bases from J; bases unmatched to any gene: 9. CDR3 in DNA: TGCAGTGCTAGATCGCCGGGACAGGCCGTTGAAAAACTGTTTTTT. It is translated as CSARSPGQAVEKLFF.

The J gene is TRBJ2-1, the V gene TRBV7-9; 7 bases line up with TRBD1. Germline CDR1 reads SEHNR; CDR2 reads FQNEAQ (reference sequence). V was pared by 8 bases and J by 2 bases, with 9 bases of the junction left unmatched. The length of the CDR3 is 15 residues. CDR3: CASWSPTGPYNEQFF. CDR3 bases: TGTGCCAGCTGGTCACCGACAGGGCCCTACAATGAGCAGTTCTTC.

This clonotype was detected ten times or more. This sequence joins TRBV28 and TRBJ2-7; D is undetermined. Trimming removed 9 bases at V and 4 bases at J, with 16 bases between. Germline V lookup: CDR1 MDHEN, CDR2 SYDVKM. This CDR3 comprises 13 residues. CDR3 loop: CASSRRTPYEQYF. In DNA, the CDR3 is TGTGCCAGTTCGCGCAGGACCCCATACGAGCAGTACTTC.

The chain combines TRBV4-2 with TRBJ2-4, with 10 nucleotides matching TRBD2. The J call may be wrong; the DNA end is better matched by TRBJ2-5. The CDR3 contains 15 residues. Looked up from germline, CDR1 is LGHNA and CDR2 is YNFKEQ. The CDR3 DNA is TGTGCCAGCAGCCGACTTGGACTAGCGGAAGAGACCCAGTACTTC. It encodes CASSRLGLAEETQYF.

The chain uses TRBV20-1 and TRBJ1-1, with D uncertain. The CDR3 consists of 10 residues. V shed 7 bases and J shed 11 bases, with 14 bases lying between them. The germline gives CDR1 DFQATT, CDR2 SNEGSKA (reference sequence). The CDR3 DNA reads as TGCAGTGGCCTCGGACGGAGGGCTTTCTTT. Amino acids: CSGLGRRAFF.

This chain uses TRBV20-1 with TRBJ1-5, with D maybe TRBD1 (5 bases). Germline V gives CDR1 DFQATT, CDR2 SNEGSKA (reference sequence). The V end was cut by 6 bases, the J end by 1 base, with 13 bases between. The CDR3 sequence is 14 residues long. CDR3 in amino acids: CSASFRDSNQPQHF. CDR3 coding DNA: TGCAGTGCCTCCTTTCGGGACAGCAATCAGCCCCAGCATTTT.

This rearrangement joins TRBV28 to TRBJ2-7, with TRBD2 identical over 9 bases. Germline CDR1 and CDR2: MDHEN and SYDVKM. V gave up 5 bases and J gave up 4 bases; unmatched junction bases: 12. This CDR3 contains 16 residues. The CDR3 coding sequence is TGTGCCAGCAGTCCAACGGGACTAGCCTCTGATTACGAGCAGTACTTC. Protein product: CASSPTGLASDYEQYF.

This clonotype was detected ten times or more. The chain uses TRBV27 and TRBJ2-7, with D tentatively TRBD1 (7 bases). Germline CDR1 reads MNHEY; CDR2 reads SMNVEV (reference sequence). V lost 4 bases to trimming and J lost 3 bases, with 13 bases between them. The CDR3 loop spans 14 amino acids. Here the CDR3 reads CASSYRQGGYEQYF. CDR3 DNA: TGTGCCAGCAGTTATCGCCAGGGGGGCTACGAGCAGTACTTC.

In this sample, this clonotype turned up many times. The rearrangement links TRBV27 to TRBJ1-3; a weak D match, TRBD1 (6 bases). V lost 2 bases to trimming and J lost 2 bases, with 13 bases between them. Germline CDR1 reads MNHEY; CDR2 reads SMNVEV (reference sequence). The CDR3 length is 16 residues. DNA of the CDR3: TGTGCCAGCAGTTTAAACCATGGACAGACTGGAAACACCATATATTTT. As protein: CASSLNHGQTGNTIYF.

Regarding this clonotype: Being one base from a much bigger clone, this may be a read error. CDR3 residues: CAWTAGAHTEALF. CDR3 coding DNA: TGTGCCTGGACCGCGGGGGCACACACTGAAGCTCTCTTT. V is TRBV30 and J is TRBJ1-1, with TRBD1 as a possible D gene (6 bases). The CDR3 length is 13 residues. Looked up from germline, CDR1 is GTSNPN and CDR2 is SVGIG (reference sequence).

This clonotype appeared many times. The rearrangement joins TRBV24-1 to TRBJ1-1; 7 nucleotides line up with TRBD1. J gave up 1 base and V 3 bases, and 4 bases lay outside the gene matches. The CDR3 totals 15 residues. CDR1 KGHDR and CDR2 SFDVKD come from the germline V gene. The CDR3 sequence is CATSDTRQGNTEAFF. CDR3 in DNA: TGTGCCACCAGTGATACCAGACAGGGGAACACTGAAGCTTTCTTT.